A selection of T cell receptor beta chains follows, all from one sample in a study of T cells in Graves' hyperthyroidism and ophthalmopathy. From the multiplex PCR reads, TCRdb called clonotypes with MiXCR, one entry per CDR3 protein. The table shows fewer than 650,000 distinct CDR3 sequences, with 12% to 15% occurring only once. Sequenced material: blood. The receptors derive from a woman aged 40 to 55 with Graves' hyperthyroidism. CDR3s include the opening cysteine and the closing phenylalanine or tryptophan. The D gene is left open where the match is weak. Clone size appears in some rows only: once, few, many, or a class for an expanded clone.

v_gene,abundance,len,j_gene,d_gene,CDR3aa,CDR3nt
TRBV7-9,many,18,TRBJ2-2,TRBD2,CASSLNMREGLNTGELFF,TGTGCCAGCAGCTTAAATATGAGGGAGGGACTGAACACCGGGGAGCTGTTTTTT
TRBV6-1,many,15,TRBJ1-1,TRBD1,CASRLPGQENTEAFF,TGTGCCAGCAGGCTCCCGGGACAGGAGAACACTGAAGCTTTCTTT
TRBV6-2/TRBV6-3,many,15,TRBJ2-1,-,CASSYAADSYNEQFF,TGTGCCAGCAGTTACGCGGCGGACTCCTACAATGAGCAGTTCTTC
TRBV5-1,-,16,TRBJ2-6,-,CASSLRDTPGANVLTF,TGCGCCAGCAGCTTGAGAGACACCCCTGGGGCCAACGTCCTGACTTTC
TRBV28,few,15,TRBJ2-7,TRBD1,CASSLIAGGKYEQYF,TGTGCCAGCAGTTTAATCGCAGGGGGAAAGTACGAGCAGTACTTC
TRBV19,few,13,TRBJ1-4,-,CASSRNRGEKLFF,TGTGCCAGTAGTCGCAATAGGGGCGAAAAACTGTTTTTT
TRBV4-2,-,13,TRBJ1-5,-,CASSPGTSQPQHF,TGTGCCAGCAGTCCCGGGACGTCTCAGCCCCAGCATTTT
TRBV19,-,15,TRBJ2-6,-,CASSITNSGANVLTF,TGTGCCAGTAGTATAACAAACTCTGGGGCCAACGTCCTGACTTTC
TRBV3-1,many,17,TRBJ2-7,TRBD1,CASSQDIGTGAFYEQYF,TGTGCCAGCAGCCAAGACATCGGGACAGGAGCTTTCTACGAGCAGTACTTC
TRBV27,many,13,TRBJ1-1,-,CASSFQGLTEAFF,TGTGCCAGCAGTTTCCAGGGGTTGACTGAAGCTTTCTTT
TRBV2,many,15,TRBJ2-3,-,CASSVLDSSTDTQYF,TGTGCCAGCTCCGTCCTGGACTCTAGCACAGATACGCAGTATTTT
TRBV5-6,many,13,TRBJ2-3,TRBD2,CASSLAGEDTQYF,TGTGCCAGCAGCTTAGCGGGAGAAGATACGCAGTATTTT
TRBV6-5,many,17,TRBJ1-1,TRBD1,CASSYTTGAGGDTEAFF,TGTGCCAGCAGTTACACCACAGGGGCCGGTGGGGACACTGAAGCTTTCTTT
TRBV7-9,many,14,TRBJ1-2,TRBD1,CASSPTGDWNGYTF,TGTGCCAGCAGCCCGACAGGGGATTGGAATGGCTACACCTTC
TRBV4-1,many,13,TRBJ1-1,-,CASSQEGPTEAFF,TGCGCCAGCAGCCAAGAGGGGCCCACTGAAGCTTTCTTT
TRBV29-1,few,14,TRBJ2-1,TRBD2,CSAEREWSYNEQFF,TGCAGCGCCGAGCGGGAGTGGTCCTACAATGAGCAGTTCTTC
TRBV7-2,-,14,TRBJ2-2,-,CASSYGQYTGELFF,TGTGCCAGCAGCTACGGACAGTACACCGGGGAGCTGTTTTTT
TRBV5-1,many,15,TRBJ2-1,TRBD2,CASSYGTSGLNEQFF,TGCGCCAGCAGCTACGGGACTAGCGGTCTCAATGAGCAGTTCTTC
TRBV2,many,13,TRBJ2-1,TRBD2,CARERENYNEQFF,TGTGCCAGAGAGCGGGAGAATTACAATGAGCAGTTCTTC
TRBV12-3/TRBV12-4,-,16,TRBJ1-3,TRBD1,CASSLATGVSGNTIYF,TGTGCCAGCAGTTTGGCCACAGGGGTTTCTGGAAACACCATATATTTT
TRBV9,-,14,TRBJ1-4,-,CASSSDGGSEKLFF,TGTGCCAGCAGCTCTGACGGGGGTAGTGAAAAACTGTTTTTT
TRBV20-1,many,11,TRBJ2-7,-,CSGGLLGEQYF,TGCAGTGGGGGGCTACTAGGGGAGCAGTACTTC
TRBV28,many,15,TRBJ2-3,-,CASSPTTSSPDTQYF,TGTGCCAGCAGTCCTACTACTAGTTCGCCAGATACGCAGTATTTT
TRBV20-1,-,14,TRBJ2-7,-,CSANEGVVSHEQYF,TGCAGTGCTAATGAGGGAGTCGTCAGCCACGAGCAGTACTTC
TRBV9,few,15,TRBJ1-2,-,CASSVASTVNYGYTF,TGTGCCAGCAGCGTAGCTTCGACGGTTAACTATGGCTACACCTTC
TRBV25-1,-,14,TRBJ1-6,TRBD1,CASSQTGGNSPLHF,TGTGCCAGCAGCCAAACAGGGGGTAATTCACCCCTCCACTTT
TRBV7-2,few,14,TRBJ1-4,-,CASSVGGTNEKLFF,TGTGCCAGCAGTGTTGGGGGTACTAATGAAAAACTGTTTTTT
TRBV6-2/TRBV6-3,many,15,TRBJ1-5,TRBD1,CASRRDRVGNQPQHF,TGTGCCAGCAGACGAGACAGGGTTGGCAATCAGCCCCAGCATTTT
TRBV20-1,many,12,TRBJ1-2,-,CRAREVNYGYTF,TGCAGGGCTCGTGAGGTTAACTATGGCTACACCTTC
TRBV9,-,14,TRBJ1-2,TRBD1,CASSVGAGGTGYTF,TGTGCCAGCAGCGTAGGGGCAGGGGGCACTGGCTACACCTTC
TRBV27,-,16,TRBJ1-5,-,CASSSPRGGGNQPQHF,TGTGCCAGCAGTTCCCCGAGGGGGGGAGGAAATCAGCCCCAGCATTTT
TRBV6-2/TRBV6-3,many,15,TRBJ2-1,-,CASSSIVRSYNEQFF,TGTGCCAGCAGTTCGATAGTGCGCTCCTACAATGAGCAGTTCTTC